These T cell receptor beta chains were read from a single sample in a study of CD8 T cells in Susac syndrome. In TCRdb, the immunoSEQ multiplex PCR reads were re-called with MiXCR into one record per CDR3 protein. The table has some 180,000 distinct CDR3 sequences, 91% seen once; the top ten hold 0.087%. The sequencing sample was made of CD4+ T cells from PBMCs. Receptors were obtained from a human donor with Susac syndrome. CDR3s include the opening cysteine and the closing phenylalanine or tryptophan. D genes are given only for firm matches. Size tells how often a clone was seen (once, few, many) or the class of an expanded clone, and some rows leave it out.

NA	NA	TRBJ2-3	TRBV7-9	CASSLGDSTDTQYF	TGTGCCAGCAGCTTAGGGGACAGCACAGATACGCAGTATTTT
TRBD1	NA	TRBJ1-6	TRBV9	CASSVRTGFDSPLHF	TGTGCCAGCAGCGTCCGGACAGGTTTTGATTCACCCCTCCACTTT
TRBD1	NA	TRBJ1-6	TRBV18	CASSHDRDKNSPLHF	TGTGCCAGCTCACACGACAGGGATAAGAATTCACCCCTCCACTTT
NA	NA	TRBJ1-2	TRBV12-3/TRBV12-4	CASIVALGGGYTF	TGTGCCAGCATCGTGGCCCTGGGAGGTGGCTACACCTTC
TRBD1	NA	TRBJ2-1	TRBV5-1	CASKDVRTGWNEQFF	TGCGCCAGCAAAGATGTGAGGACAGGGTGGAATGAGCAGTTCTTC
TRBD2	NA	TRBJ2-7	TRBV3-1	CASSQASGIYEQYF	TGTGCCAGCAGCCAGGCTAGCGGGATCTACGAGCAGTACTTC
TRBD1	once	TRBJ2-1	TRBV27	CASSLGQGDNNEQFF	TGTGCCAGCAGTTTGGGACAGGGGGACAACAATGAGCAGTTCTTC
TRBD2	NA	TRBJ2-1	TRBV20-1	CSARDTYGRATNEQFF	TGCAGTGCTAGAGATACTTACGGGAGGGCAACGAATGAGCAGTTCTTC
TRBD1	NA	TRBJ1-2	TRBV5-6	CASSAVDRGGYTF	TGTGCCAGCAGCGCGGTAGACAGGGGTGGCTACACCTTC
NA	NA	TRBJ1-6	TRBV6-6	CASSERGDYNSPLHF	TGTGCCAGCAGTGAGAGGGGCGATTATAATTCACCCCTCCACTTT
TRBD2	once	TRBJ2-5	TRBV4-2	CASSQSGSGLAGGPKTQYF	TGTGCCAGCAGCCAAAGTGGGTCGGGACTAGCGGGGGGGCCGAAGACCCAGTACTTC
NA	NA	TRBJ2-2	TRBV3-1	CASSQDVAPNTGELFF	TGTGCCAGCAGCCAAGATGTGGCCCCGAACACCGGGGAGCTGTTTTTT
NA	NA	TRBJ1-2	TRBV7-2	CASSLETYGYTF	TGTGCCAGCAGCTTAGAGACCTATGGCTACACCTTC
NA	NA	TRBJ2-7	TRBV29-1	CSGSMGELYEQYF	TGCAGCGGCTCTATGGGGGAACTCTACGAGCAGTACTTC
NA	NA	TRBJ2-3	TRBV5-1	CASSPDPTDTQYF	TGCGCCAGCAGCCCGGACCCCACAGATACGCAGTATTTT
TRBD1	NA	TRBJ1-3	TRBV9	CASSLRDRGLNTIYF	TGTGCCAGCAGCCTCCGGGACAGGGGGCTAAACACCATATATTTT
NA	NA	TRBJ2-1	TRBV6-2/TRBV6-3	CASRGWSPDSYNEQFF	TGTGCCAGCAGGGGCTGGAGCCCCGACTCCTACAATGAGCAGTTCTTC
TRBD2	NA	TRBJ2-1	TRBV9	CASSTGTSGYNEQFF	TGTGCCAGCAGCACCGGGACTAGCGGGTACAATGAGCAGTTCTTC
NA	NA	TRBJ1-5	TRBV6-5	CASTDRPHSNQPQHF	TGTGCCAGCACAGACAGGCCGCATAGCAATCAGCCCCAGCATTTT
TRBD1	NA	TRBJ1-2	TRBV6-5	CASSYPGQGGGYTF	TGTGCCAGCAGTTACCCGGGACAGGGTGGCGGCTACACCTTC
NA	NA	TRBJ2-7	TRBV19	CASRETVGYEQYF	TGTGCCAGTCGGGAAACTGTCGGCTACGAGCAGTACTTC
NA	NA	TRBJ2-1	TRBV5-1	CASSLVGSDEQFF	TGCGCCAGCAGCTTGGTGGGGAGTGATGAGCAGTTCTTC
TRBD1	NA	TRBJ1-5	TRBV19	CASSRRDRVWSNQPQHF	TGTGCCAGCAGCCGCCGGGACAGGGTATGGAGCAATCAGCCCCAGCATTTT
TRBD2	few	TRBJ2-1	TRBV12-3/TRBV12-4	CASSPSGWSYNEQFF	TGTGCCAGCAGTCCTAGCGGTTGGTCCTACAATGAGCAGTTCTTC
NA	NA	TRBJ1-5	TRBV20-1	CSARRQAETQPQHF	TGCAGTGCTAGAAGACAGGCAGAAACTCAGCCCCAGCATTTT
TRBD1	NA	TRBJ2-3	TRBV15	CATIRDSNSADTQYF	TGTGCCACCATCAGGGACAGTAATTCCGCAGATACGCAGTATTTT
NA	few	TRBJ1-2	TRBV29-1	CSVSDFEGYTF	TGCAGCGTGTCAGACTTTGAGGGCTACACCTTC
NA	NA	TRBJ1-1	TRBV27	CASSLSRGITEAFF	TGTGCCAGCAGTTTATCCCGGGGAATCACTGAAGCTTTCTTT
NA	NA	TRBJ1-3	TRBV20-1	CSARVGSSGNTIYF	TGCAGTGCTAGAGTAGGGAGCTCTGGAAACACCATATATTTT
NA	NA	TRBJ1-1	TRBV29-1	CSVVTGNTEAFF	TGCAGCGTCGTTACAGGGAACACTGAAGCTTTCTTT
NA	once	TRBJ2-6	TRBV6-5	CASSYQNRGSSGANVLTF	TGTGCCAGCAGTTATCAAAATCGGGGATCCTCTGGGGCCAACGTCCTGACTTTC
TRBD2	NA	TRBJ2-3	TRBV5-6	CASSLKTSGGTDTQYF	TGTGCCAGCAGCTTGAAGACTAGCGGGGGGACAGATACGCAGTATTTT
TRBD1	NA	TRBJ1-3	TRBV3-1	CASSPERQGTSGNTIYF	TGTGCCAGCAGCCCCGAGAGACAGGGGACCTCTGGAAACACCATATATTTT
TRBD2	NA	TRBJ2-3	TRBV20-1	CSASSTGSSGGNTDTQYF	TGCAGTGCTAGCTCCACTGGGTCTAGCGGGGGTAACACAGATACGCAGTATTTT
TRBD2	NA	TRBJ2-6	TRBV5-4	CASSRNLVSGAGGANVLTF	TGTGCCAGCAGCCGGAATTTGGTTAGCGGGGCGGGTGGGGCCAACGTCCTGACTTTC
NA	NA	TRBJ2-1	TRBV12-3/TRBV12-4	CASSSIDYYNEQFF	TGTGCCAGCAGTTCAATAGACTACTACAATGAGCAGTTCTTC
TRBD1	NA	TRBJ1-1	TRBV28	CASSGTGGGRVTEAFF	TGTGCCAGTTCCGGGACAGGGGGCGGTCGGGTCACTGAAGCTTTCTTT
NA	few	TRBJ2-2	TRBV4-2	CASSQDLETGELFF	TGTGCCAGCAGCCAAGATCTAGAAACCGGGGAGCTGTTTTTT
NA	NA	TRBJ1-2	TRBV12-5	CASAPSGTSYGYTF	TGTGCTAGTGCCCCCTCCGGGACCTCCTATGGCTACACCTTC
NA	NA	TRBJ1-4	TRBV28	CASSVNRDTREKLFF	TGTGCCAGCAGCGTTAACCGGGACACGCGTGAAAAACTGTTTTTT
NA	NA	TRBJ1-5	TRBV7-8	CASSLKEGHQPQHF	TGTGCCAGCAGCTTAAAGGAGGGCCATCAGCCCCAGCATTTT
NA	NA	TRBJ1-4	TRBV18	CASSPVAGPNEKLFF	TGTGCCAGCTCACCAGTCGCAGGACCTAATGAAAAACTGTTTTTT
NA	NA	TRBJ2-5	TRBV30	CAWRRSQETQYF	TGTGCCTGGAGACGCAGCCAAGAGACCCAGTACTTC
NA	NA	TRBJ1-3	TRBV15	CATSRVPRDYSGNTIYF	TGTGCCACCAGCAGAGTCCCCCGTGACTACTCTGGAAACACCATATATTTT
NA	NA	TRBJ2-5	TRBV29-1	CSVRDVETQYF	TGCAGCGTACGAGATGTCGAGACCCAGTACTTC
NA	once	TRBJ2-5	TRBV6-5	CASSTQGLAETQYF	TGTGCCAGCAGTACACAGGGTCTGGCGGAGACCCAGTACTTC
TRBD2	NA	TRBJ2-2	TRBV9	CASSAGTSLSGELFF	TGTGCCAGCAGCGCCGGGACTAGCTTGTCCGGGGAGCTGTTTTTT
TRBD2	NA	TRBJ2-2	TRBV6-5	CASSRTRGELFF	TGTGCCAGCAGTCGGACTAGGGGGGAGCTGTTTTTT
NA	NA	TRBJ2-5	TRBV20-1	CSARAGTQETQYF	TGCAGTGCTAGGGCGGGGACTCAAGAGACCCAGTACTTC
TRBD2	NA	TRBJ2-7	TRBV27	CASRTEGRGSYEQYF	TGTGCCAGCAGAACAGAGGGGAGGGGCTCCTACGAGCAGTACTTC
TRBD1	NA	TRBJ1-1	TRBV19	CASSSTGETEAFF	TGTGCCAGTAGTTCCACAGGGGAGACTGAAGCTTTCTTT